Below are 2 T cell receptor beta chains sequenced from a single sample in a study of blood T cell repertoires in COVID-19. Only in-frame clones appear in the TCRdb table, and some are missing; sequencing was by immunoSEQ multiplex PCR. The sample shows more than 65,000 clones, around 80% of them seen only once. Specimen: peripheral blood. These receptors all come from a woman older than 75 with acute or convalescent COVID-19.

The chain is built from TRBV25-1 and TRBJ1-5; D perhaps matches TRBD1 (6 bases). V was trimmed by 2 bases and J by 5 bases, leaving 10 bases between them. Germline V CDR1 and CDR2: MGHDK, SYGVNS. The length of the CDR3 is 14 residues. CDR3 sequence reads: CASSEQGTHQPQHF. The CDR3 nucleotides are TGTGCCAGCAGTGAACAGGGGACCCATCAGCCCCAGCATTTT.

The chain combines TRBV18 with TRBJ2-3, with 10 bases identical to TRBD2. CDR3 length: 16 residues. After removal of 0 bases from V and 4 bases from J, the junction contained 4 bases not matched to a gene. Germline lookup yields CDR1 KGHSH and CDR2 LQKENI. The CDR3 spells CASSPPASGSPDTQYF. CDR3 DNA sequence: TGTGCCAGCTCACCACCGGCTAGCGGGAGCCCAGATACGCAGTATTTT.